This is a list of T cell receptor beta chains from one sample in a study of blood T cell repertoires in COVID-19. This table comes from immunoSEQ multiplex PCR, and its TCRdb copy is limited to in-frame clones, with some not included. The repertoire includes some 100,000 clones, roughly 85% of them detected once, and over 30% sits in the top ten. Sequencing input: peripheral blood. The receptor set was obtained from a man between 65 and 79 years old with active or convalescent COVID-19. Both conserved end residues are part of each CDR3. The order of the fields is V gene, J gene, D gene, clone size, CDR3 protein, CDR3 DNA. The D gene is left open where the match is weak. Size tells how often a clone was seen (once, few, many) or the class of an expanded clone, and some rows leave it out.

TRBV5-1	TRBJ1-2	TRBD1	.	CASSSGQGTSGYTF	TGCGCCAGCAGCTCGGGACAGGGAACGAGTGGCTACACCTTC
TRBV10-3	TRBJ2-7	TRBD2	.	CAIRLAGVYEQYF	TGTGCCATCCGCCTAGCGGGAGTTTACGAGCAGTACTTC
TRBV5-6	TRBJ2-5	.	.	CASSLRGRETQYF	TGTGCCAGCAGCTTAAGGGGAAGGGAGACCCAGTACTTC
TRBV6-2/TRBV6-3	TRBJ1-1	TRBD1	.	CASSRRQGNTEAFF	TGTGCCAGCAGCCGTAGACAGGGGAACACTGAAGCTTTCTTT
TRBV10-3	TRBJ2-7	TRBD2	many	CAISETLGGNSYEQYF	TGTGCCATCAGTGAGACCCTGGGGGGGAACTCCTACGAGCAGTACTTC
TRBV6-4	TRBJ2-2	TRBD2	.	CASAPTSMGELFF	TGTGCCAGCGCCCCGACTAGCATGGGGGAGCTGTTTTTT
TRBV11-2	TRBJ2-7	TRBD2	once	CASSLTGTRYEQYF	TGTGCCAGCAGCCTCACCGGGACTAGGTACGAGCAGTACTTC
TRBV2	TRBJ2-7	TRBD2	.	CASSEVRLAGTPYEQYF	TGTGCCAGCAGTGAAGTGAGACTAGCGGGAACACCCTACGAGCAGTACTTC
TRBV7-6	TRBJ2-7	TRBD2	few	CASSLAPGGDYSYEQYF	TGTGCCAGCAGCTTAGCGCCGGGGGGGGACTACTCCTACGAGCAGTACTTC
TRBV7-2	TRBJ2-7	.	.	CASSLSSSSGDEQYF	TGTGCCAGCAGCTTAAGTTCTAGCTCGGGGGACGAGCAGTACTTC
TRBV14	TRBJ1-1	.	.	CASRKTGRTEAFF	TGTGCCAGCAGGAAAACAGGTCGTACTGAAGCTTTCTTT
TRBV7-9	TRBJ2-1	.	.	CASSLGQYNEQFF	TGTGCCAGCAGCTTAGGGCAGTACAATGAGCAGTTCTTC
TRBV7-2	TRBJ1-5	.	.	CASSLVEGEGQPQHF	TGTGCCAGCAGCTTGGTTGAAGGAGAGGGTCAGCCCCAGCATTTT
TRBV5-4	TRBJ2-5	TRBD2	.	CASSYRLAGGQETQYF	TGTGCCAGCAGCTATAGACTAGCGGGGGGGCAAGAGACCCAGTACTTC
TRBV12-3/TRBV12-4	TRBJ1-2	.	.	CASSFDTYGYTF	TGTGCCAGCAGTTTTGACACCTATGGCTACACCTTC
TRBV7-9	TRBJ1-2	.	.	CASSDGLSGYTF	TGTGCCAGCAGCGACGGGTTATCCGGCTACACCTTC
TRBV30	TRBJ2-7	.	.	CAARQAYPVEQYF	TGTGCGGCGAGACAGGCCTATCCGGTCGAGCAGTACTTC
TRBV11-3	TRBJ1-2	.	.	CASSPRAVYGYTF	TGTGCCAGCAGCCCCCGTGCAGTCTATGGCTACACCTTC
TRBV28	TRBJ1-1	TRBD1	.	CASRPPRGRRTEAFF	TGTGCCAGCAGACCACCCAGGGGGCGGCGGACTGAAGCTTTCTTT
TRBV6-5	TRBJ1-1	TRBD1	.	CASSTGTAETEAFF	TGTGCCAGCAGTACCGGGACAGCGGAGACTGAAGCTTTCTTT
TRBV5-1	TRBJ1-6	TRBD1	few	CASSPGTGSTNSPLHF	TGCGCCAGCAGCCCCGGGACAGGGAGTACTAATTCACCCCTCCACTTT
TRBV5-6	TRBJ2-7	.	.	CASSRGGPYEQYF	TGTGCCAGCAGCCGGGGAGGTCCCTACGAGCAGTACTTC
TRBV6-2/TRBV6-3	TRBJ2-7	TRBD2	.	CASSYPERVSGRRPYEQYF	TGTGCCAGCAGTTACCCCGAGAGGGTTAGCGGGAGAAGGCCCTACGAGCAGTACTTC
TRBV2	TRBJ1-2	TRBD1	.	CASSLRDREFRNYGYTF	TGTGCCAGCAGTCTGAGGGACAGGGAATTTCGGAACTATGGCTACACCTTC
TRBV29-1	TRBJ2-7	TRBD2	.	CSVRGSGGYEQYF	TGCAGCGTTCGGGGTAGCGGGGGCTACGAGCAGTACTTC
TRBV27	TRBJ2-7	TRBD1	many	CASSLWPGGEQYF	TGTGCCAGCAGTTTATGGCCAGGGGGTGAGCAGTACTTC
TRBV5-1	TRBJ1-1	TRBD1	.	CASSLETGGLEAFF	TGCGCCAGCAGCCTAGAGACAGGGGGACTTGAAGCTTTCTTT
TRBV24-1	TRBJ2-7	.	.	CAAGAEYEQYF	TGTGCCGCGGGGGCCGAATACGAGCAGTACTTC
TRBV11-2	TRBJ2-5	TRBD2	.	CASTTPSGRPYQETQYF	TGTGCCAGCACGACACCTAGCGGGAGACCGTACCAAGAGACCCAGTACTTC
TRBV27	TRBJ1-2	.	.	CASGLNRAHYGYTF	TGTGCCAGCGGCCTCAACAGGGCCCACTATGGCTACACCTTC
TRBV21-1	TRBJ1-1	.	.	CASSKEGGAMNTEAFF	TGTGCCAGCAGCAAGGAGGGAGGGGCAATGAACACTGAAGCTTTCTTT